The 8 T cell receptor beta chains below all came from one sample that was sequenced in a study of blood T cell repertoires in COVID-19. The protocol was immunoSEQ multiplex PCR, while the TCRdb copy is restricted to in-frame clones and leaves out a portion. This sample yields hundreds of thousands of clones, of which 75% to 90% are seen a single time; around 1.4% belongs to the top ten. Sequencing input: peripheral blood. These receptors were taken from a woman younger than 45 with active or convalescent COVID-19.

V usage is TRBV2 and J usage is TRBJ1-2, with D tentatively TRBD1 (6 bases). Trimming removed 3 bases at V and 7 bases at J, with 15 bases between. The CDR3 loop spans 14 amino acids. Looked up from germline, CDR1 is SNHLY and CDR2 is FYNNEI. For the CDR3, the DNA is TGTGCCAGCAGTGATCCTCAGGGGCAGGGTGGCTACACCTTC. It yields the protein CASSDPQGQGGYTF.

The chain is built from TRBV4-1 and TRBJ2-7, with 7 bases lining up with TRBD2. In germline, CDR1 is MGHRA, CDR2 YSYEKL. The junction had 11 bases not matched to a gene; V was cut back by 0 bases and J by 0 bases. This CDR3 region has 18 residues. This chain's CDR3 is CASSQDHRLALSSYEQYF. For the CDR3, the DNA is TGCGCCAGCAGCCAAGATCATCGACTAGCCTTAAGCTCCTACGAGCAGTACTTC.

The rearrangement joins TRBV6-1 to TRBJ1-1, with D hard to call. In germline, CDR1 is MNHNS, CDR2 SASEGT. This CDR3 spans 14 amino acids. V dropped 2 bases and J dropped 2 bases, with 9 bases sitting between them. The DNA for the CDR3 is TGTGCCAGCAGTGAACAGCGAGCTAACACTGAAGCTTTCTTT. Residues: CASSEQRANTEAFF.

V gene TRBV12-5 combines with J gene TRBJ2-7; D call uncertain. The CDR3 sequence is 11 residues long. The V and J ends lost 7 bases and 2 bases respectively, with 6 bases between them. Germline lookup yields CDR1 LGHNT and CDR2 FRNRAP. The CDR3 nucleotides read TGTGCTAGTGCCTCTACCTACGAGCAGTACTTC. Its protein is CASASTYEQYF. The entire variable domain, with the rest obtained from reference TRBV12-5 and TRBJ2-7, is as follows: DARVTQTPRHKVTEMGQEVTMRCQPILGHNTVFWYRQTMMQGLELLAYFRNRAPLDDSGMPKDRFSAEMPDATLATLKIQPSEPRDSAVYFCASASTYEQYFGPGTRLTVT.

This sequence joins TRBV2 and TRBJ2-1; TRBD1 aligns across 9 bases. The CDR3 is made up of 13 amino acids. V trimming: 10 bases; J trimming: 2 bases; junction bases outside the gene matches: 3. CDR1 and CDR2 from the germline V gene are SNHLY and FYNNEI. The CDR3 loop reads CATGTGPYNEQFF. The DNA of the CDR3 is TGTGCCACCGGGACAGGGCCCTACAATGAGCAGTTCTTC.

The chain has TRBV3-1 (or the pseudogene TRBV3-2) and TRBJ1-2, with 7 bases lining up with TRBD1. With V trimmed by 3 bases and J by 5 bases, 6 bases remained unmatched. This CDR3 region has 14 residues. The germline CDR1 and CDR2 sequences are LGHDT and YNNKEL (reference sequence). CDR3 sequence reads: CASSQSTGYYGYTF. DNA for the CDR3: TGTGCCAGCAGCCAGTCGACAGGGTATTATGGCTACACCTTC.

The chain couples TRBV13 to TRBJ2-7; the D gene is possibly TRBD2 (5 bases). Germline-derived CDR1 and CDR2 are PRHDT and FYEKMQ (reference sequence). The CDR3 has 14 residues. V was shortened by 5 bases and J by 6 bases, with 17 bases between the two germline ends. CDR3 loop: CASSPRLRAGEQYF. In DNA form, the CDR3 reads TGTGCCAGCAGCCCCCGTCTGAGGGCCGGCGAGCAGTACTTC.

The J gene is TRBJ1-2, the V gene TRBV19; 8 nucleotides line up with TRBD1. Losses at the gene ends were 3 bases for V and 6 bases for J; bases not matched to a gene: 9. The germline V gene encodes CDR1 LNHDA and CDR2 SQIVND (reference sequence). CDR3 size: 15 residues. The CDR3 bases are TGTGCCAGTAGTATCAACGACAGGGGACAGGATGGCTACACCTTC. Translated: CASSINDRGQDGYTF.